What follows are 27 T cell receptor beta chains derived from one specimen sequenced in a study of T cell repertoires in cytomegalovirus infection. The antigens these receptors bind are not known. TCRdb reprocessed the reads via MiXCR and lists one record per CDR3 protein. The sample shows about 110,000 distinct CDR3 sequences, 10% of them seen only once. The sequencing sample was made of PBMCs, sequenced either directly or after in vitro stimulation (not recorded which). These receptors were obtained from a human donor in good health (CMV status not recorded). Some clones in this sample may be carry-over from other donors' samples.

The sample holds many counts of this clonotype. The rearrangement uses TRBV19 and TRBJ1-5, with a possible D match to TRBD1 (6 bases). Trimming took off 4 bases at V and 0 bases at J, with 19 bases between the two ends. This CDR3 comprises 18 residues. Germline CDR1 LNHDA, CDR2 SQIVND (reference sequence). This CDR3 is CASSRFFRDIFSNQPQHF. The CDR3 coding sequence is TGTGCCAGTAGTAGATTTTTCCGGGACATTTTTAGCAATCAGCCCCAGCATTTT.

The CDR3 loop is CATSGRTSGSTDTQYF. In nucleotides, the CDR3 is TGTGCCACCAGTGGGAGGACTAGCGGGAGCACAGATACGCAGTATTTT. The chain combines TRBV24-1 with TRBJ2-3; 11 bases are a match to TRBD2. Germline CDR1 reads KGHDR; CDR2 reads SFDVKD. This CDR3 is built from 16 residues. Trimming at V came to 5 bases and at J to 0 bases, leaving 3 bases not matched to a gene.

CDR3 sequence reads: CASSPPTSDRTDTQYF. The DNA of the CDR3 is TGTGCCAGCAGCCCCCCGACTAGCGACCGCACAGATACGCAGTATTTT. This sequence joins TRBV7-9 and TRBJ2-3; 8 nucleotides align to TRBD2. V lost 5 bases and J lost 1; bases outside the gene matches: 8. CDR3 length equals 16 residues. Germline-derived CDR1 and CDR2 are SEHNR and FQNEAQ (reference sequence). The full variable domain, rest sourced from reference TRBV7-9 and TRBJ2-3, is DTGVSQNPRHKITKRGQNVTFRCDPISEHNRLYWYRQTLGQGPEFLTYFQNEAQLEKSRLLSDRFSAERPKGSFSTLEIQRTEQGDSAMYLCASSPPTSDRTDTQYFGPGTRLTVL.

This clonotype was counted a few times. The genes are TRBV7-9 and TRBJ2-5; a possible D gene is TRBD1 (5 bases). The CDR3 is 13 residues long. Trimming took off 10 bases at V and 0 bases at J, with 12 bases between the two ends. CDR1 and CDR2 from the germline V gene are SEHNR and FQNEAQ (reference sequence). The CDR3 loop is CAINQGYQETQYF. In DNA, the CDR3 is TGTGCCATAAACCAGGGATACCAAGAGACCCAGTACTTC.

This clonotype occurred many times. J is TRBJ1-1 and V is TRBV7-8, with no clear D. Germline CDR1 SGHVS, CDR2 FQNEAQ. Trimming took off 2 bases at V and 2 bases at J, with 15 bases between the two ends. The CDR3 totals 16 residues. The CDR3 bases are TGTGCCAGCAGCTTAAGGCCGGGGTGGGCAAACACTGAAGCTTTCTTT. Amino acid sequence: CASSLRPGWANTEAFF.

This chain uses TRBV7-9 with TRBJ2-1; 9 positions match TRBD1. There are 20 residues in the CDR3. Germline assignment: CDR1 SEHNR and CDR2 FQNEAQ (reference sequence). The ends lost 1 base at V and 1 base at J; junction bases unmatched: 14. The CDR3 here is CASSLGRLGTGRRSYNEQFF. The CDR3 coding sequence is TGTGCCAGCAGCTTAGGACGGTTGGGGACAGGGCGACGGTCCTACAATGAGCAGTTCTTC.

Here the CDR3 DNA reads TGTGCCAGCAGTTTATTAGGGCTCGAGCAGTACTTC. Amino acid sequence: CASSLLGLEQYF. This chain links TRBV28 with TRBJ2-7; D unresolved. Germline V gene lookup returns CDR1 MDHEN and CDR2 SYDVKM. The CDR3 consists of 12 residues. Trimming took off 1 base at V and 6 bases at J, with 7 bases between the two ends.

In its sample, this clonotype was seen many times. The rearrangement links TRBV7-6 to TRBJ2-5; D unresolved. The CDR3 spans 12 residues. Germline V gene sequence: CDR1 SGHVS, CDR2 FNYEAQ. Deletions cut 0 bases from V and 5 bases from J, with 4 bases between. Here the CDR3 reads CASSLAGETQYF. The CDR3 DNA reads as TGTGCCAGCAGCTTAGCGGGGGAGACCCAGTACTTC.

The chain combines TRBV6-1 with TRBJ2-7; possible D gene TRBD1, 5 bases. Germline assignment: CDR1 MNHNS and CDR2 SASEGT. This CDR3 has 13 residues. Trimming left V 2 bases short and J 4 bases short, with 9 bases between. CDR3 loop: CASSEIRVYEQYV. The CDR3 region has the DNA TGTGCCAGCAGTGAAATCAGGGTTTACGAGCAGTACGTC.

On this clonotype: It may be a read error: a sequence one base away is much more abundant. CDR3: CASSLDLKDTQYF. DNA for the CDR3: TGTGCCAGCAGCTTGGACTTGAAAGATACGCAGTATTTT. The chain links TRBV5-6 to TRBJ2-3; no clear D gene. Germline lookup yields CDR1 SGHDT and CDR2 YYEEEE. CDR3 size: 13 residues. Trimming removed 0 bases at V and 5 bases at J, with 7 bases between.

There are many counts of this clonotype. The genes are TRBV7-2 and TRBJ2-1; D not resolved. Trimming cost V 5 bases and J 11 bases, with 16 bases left between them. Per the germline V gene, CDR1 is SGHTA and CDR2 is FQGNSA. The CDR3 covers 13 residues. The CDR3 coding sequence is TGTGCCAGCAGCACAATGTTGAGTTCTAAGCAGTTCTTC. It yields the protein CASSTMLSSKQFF.

This clonotype was seen repeatedly, ten times or more. The chain has TRBV12-3 or TRBV12-4 and TRBJ1-4; D gene uncertain. Trimming removed 6 bases at V and 7 bases at J, with 15 bases between. The CDR3 extends over 14 amino acids. CDR3 sequence: CASSTMGLGEKLFF. The CDR3 nucleotides are TGTGCCAGCAGCACCATGGGCTTGGGTGAAAAACTGTTTTTT.

V usage is TRBV19 and J usage is TRBJ1-2, with D tentatively TRBD1 (5 bases). The CDR3 runs to 14 residues. The ends were cut back, 4 bases at V and 4 bases at J, with 13 bases in the middle. Germline V CDR1 and CDR2: LNHDA, SQIVND (reference sequence). The CDR3: CASSTTTGAYGYTF. CDR3 nucleotide sequence: TGTGCCAGTAGTACGACCACTGGGGCCTATGGCTACACCTTC. The whole variable domain, filled in from reference TRBV19 and TRBJ1-2, reads DGGITQSPKYLFRKEGQNVTLSCEQNLNHDAMYWYRQDPGQGLRLIYYSQIVNDFQKGDIAEGYSVSREKKESFPLTVTSAQKNPTAFYLCASSTTTGAYGYTFGSGTRLTVV.

This clonotype has just a few counts. This chain uses TRBV20-1 with TRBJ1-6; no reliable D call. The CDR3 has 13 amino acids. Per germline, CDR1 DFQATT and CDR2 SNEGSKA (reference sequence). The V end lost 7 bases, the J end lost 6 bases, and 13 bases lay between the germline ends. As DNA, the CDR3 is TGCAGTGTGGTTGGATCGGTTAATTCACCCCTCCACTTT. Protein product: CSVVGSVNSPLHF.

This clonotype was recorded many times. This chain uses TRBV2 with TRBJ2-2, with 7 bases aligning to TRBD1. CDR1 and CDR2 from the germline V gene are SNHLY and FYNNEI. After removal of 7 bases from V and 1 base from J, the junction contained 3 bases not matched to a gene. This CDR3 contains 14 residues. The chain's CDR3 is CASTRTGNTGELFF. The DNA of the CDR3 is TGTGCCAGCACGCGGACAGGGAACACCGGGGAGCTGTTTTTT.

V gene TRBV27 combines with J gene TRBJ2-3; no firm D call. V gave up 5 bases and J gave up 5 bases, with 8 bases separating them. The length of the CDR3 is 12 residues. Germline V gene data show CDR1 as MNHEY and CDR2 as SMNVEV (reference sequence). The CDR3 DNA sequence: TGTGCCAGCAGTCGGCCCGGAGATACGCAGTATTTT. Its protein is CASSRPGDTQYF.

Ten or more counts support this clonotype. This chain connects TRBV20-1 to TRBJ2-5, with 14 bases lining up with TRBD2. The CDR3 runs to 15 residues. Germline V gene lookup returns CDR1 DFQATT and CDR2 SNEGSKA (reference sequence). V was pared by 5 bases and J by 6 bases, with 8 bases of the junction left unmatched. This CDR3 is CSADKGLAGVKTQYF. CDR3 nucleotides: TGCAGTGCTGACAAGGGACTAGCGGGAGTGAAGACCCAGTACTTC.

At least ten counts were recorded for this clonotype. The J gene is TRBJ1-1, the V gene TRBV19, with 7 bases lining up with TRBD1. J was trimmed by 3 bases and V by 5 bases; bases with no gene match: 9. The germline CDR1 and CDR2 sequences are LNHDA and SQIVND (reference sequence). CDR3 length: 15 residues. CDR3 region: CASSARGGRDTEAFF. The CDR3 DNA reads as TGTGCCAGTAGTGCCCGAGGGGGCAGGGACACTGAAGCTTTCTTT. Complete variable domain (other parts from reference TRBV19 and TRBJ1-1): DGGITQSPKYLFRKEGQNVTLSCEQNLNHDAMYWYRQDPGQGLRLIYYSQIVNDFQKGDIAEGYSVSREKKESFPLTVTSAQKNPTAFYLCASSARGGRDTEAFFGQGTRLTVV.

This clonotype showed up just a few times. The chain uses TRBV18 and TRBJ1-2; D is unresolved. The V end was cut by 2 bases, the J end by 6 bases, with 16 bases between. CDR1 is KGHSH and CDR2 is LQKENI in the germline V gene. The CDR3 has 15 amino acids. CDR3 nucleotide sequence: TGTGCCAGCTCACCATGGGATGACAAGAACAATGGCTACACCTTC. Protein: CASSPWDDKNNGYTF.

This clonotype appeared a few times. At one end the junction does not follow the germline gene, possibly because of a read error. The rearrangement joins TRBV29-1 to TRBJ1-2; D gene ambiguous. This CDR3 comprises 12 residues. Per germline, CDR1 SQVTM and CDR2 ANQGSEA. CDR3 in amino acids: CSVERETPIRHF. The CDR3 coding sequence is TGCAGCGTTGAGAGGGAGACACCCATACGACACTTC.

This clonotype came up many times. The V gene is TRBV20-1, the J gene TRBJ1-2, with D hard to call. V was pared by 3 bases and J by 0 bases, with 20 bases between. Germline-derived CDR1 and CDR2 are DFQATT and SNEGSKA (reference sequence). The CDR3 has 17 amino acids. The CDR3 protein is CSARAMPLTGSNYGYTF. Written as DNA, the CDR3 is TGCAGTGCTAGGGCCATGCCCCTAACCGGGTCTAACTATGGCTACACCTTC.

This clonotype was counted at least ten times. V is TRBV7-3 and J is TRBJ2-1; possibly TRBD1 or TRBD2 for D (6 bases each). Per the germline V gene, CDR1 is SGHTA and CDR2 is FQGTGA. Trimming removed 0 bases at V and 4 bases at J, with 16 bases between. The CDR3 covers 17 residues. The CDR3 is CASSLTGGANGYNEQFF. The CDR3 nucleotides read TGTGCCAGCAGCTTAACGGGGGGCGCCAATGGTTACAATGAGCAGTTCTTC.

In its sample, this clonotype was seen a few times. The chain combines TRBV7-2 with TRBJ1-2, with 7 bases aligning to TRBD1. The germline gives CDR1 SGHTA, CDR2 FQGNSA. V lost 5 bases and J lost 7; bases outside the gene matches: 10. The CDR3 is made up of 14 amino acids. The chain's CDR3 is CASSVLGTASGYTF. The CDR3 bases are TGTGCCAGCAGCGTACTAGGGACAGCCTCTGGCTACACCTTC.

This sequence joins TRBV3-1 and TRBJ2-1; D gene ambiguous. CDR3 length equals 14 residues. Germline CDR1 and CDR2: LGHDT and YNNKEL (reference sequence). The V gene lost 6 bases and the J gene lost 5 bases, with 14 bases spanning the gap. This CDR3 reads CASRSLVKNNEQFF. In nucleotides, the CDR3 is TGTGCCAGCAGGTCGCTAGTTAAAAACAATGAGCAGTTCTTC.

This clonotype was counted ten times or more. V gene TRBV7-7 combines with J gene TRBJ2-3; 8 bases agree with TRBD2. CDR1 and CDR2 from the germline V gene are SSHAT and FNYEAQ (reference sequence). This CDR3 comprises 16 residues. CDR3 sequence: CAAGGSSGNCADTQYF. The CDR3 DNA reads TGTGCTGCTGGCGGTAGTAGCGGGAATTGCGCAGATACGCAGTATTTT. The full variable domain, rest sourced from reference TRBV7-7 and TRBJ2-3, is GAGVSQSPRYKVTKRGQDVTLRCDPISSHATLYWYQQALGQGPEFLTYFNYEAQPDKSGLPSDRFSAERPEGSISTLTIQRTEQRDSAMYRCAAGGSSGNCADTQYFGPGTRLTVL.

The sample holds many counts of this clonotype. The chain is built from TRBV7-8 and TRBJ1-2; 7 bases agree with TRBD1. Unmatched junction bases numbered 3, after V lost 1 base and J lost 4 bases. Germline loops: CDR1 SGHVS, CDR2 FQNEAQ. The CDR3 is 14 amino acids. CDR3 in amino acids: CASSLGGQSYGYTF. Here the CDR3 DNA reads TGTGCCAGCAGCTTAGGGGGACAGTCCTATGGCTACACCTTC.

The V gene is TRBV27, the J gene TRBJ1-5; 9 nucleotides agree with TRBD1. This CDR3 contains 17 residues. Trimming removed 5 bases from V and 5 bases from J; junction bases left unmatched: 13. Germline CDR1 and CDR2: MNHEY and SMNVEV (reference sequence). The CDR3 nucleotides are TGTGCCAGCAGTCCGGGACAGGGTCGTGGAGCAGATCAGCCCCAGCATTTT. Its protein is CASSPGQGRGADQPQHF.